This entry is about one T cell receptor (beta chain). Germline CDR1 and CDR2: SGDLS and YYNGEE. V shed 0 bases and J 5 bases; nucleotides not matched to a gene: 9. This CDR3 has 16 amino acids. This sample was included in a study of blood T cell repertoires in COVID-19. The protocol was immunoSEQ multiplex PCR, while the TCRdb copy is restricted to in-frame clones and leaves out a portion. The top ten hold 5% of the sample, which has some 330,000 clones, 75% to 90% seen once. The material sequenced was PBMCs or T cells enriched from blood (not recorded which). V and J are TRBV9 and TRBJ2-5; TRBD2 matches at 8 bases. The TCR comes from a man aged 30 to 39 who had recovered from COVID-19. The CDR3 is CASSVGVAGLWETQYF. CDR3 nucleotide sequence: TGTGCCAGCAGCGTAGGGGTAGCGGGGCTTTGGGAGACCCAGTACTTC.